This T cell receptor beta chain comes out of a study of T cells in Graves' hyperthyroidism and ophthalmopathy. Study background: Any treatment followed the collection of peripheral blood at initial diagnosis.

From RNA transcripts, TCR beta CDR3 regions were amplified. HTBI primers were employed in a first-round RT-PCR of the TCR CDR3. TCRdb analysed the multiplex PCR reads with MiXCR anew, one entry per CDR3 protein. The sample gives about 500,000 distinct CDR3 sequences, about 15% of which show up once; about a sixth is in the top ten. On this clonotype: What it binds is unknown.

Pregnant or lactating patients were excluded, as were those with uncontrolled infection or other autoimmune disease. The CDR3 has 16 residues. Germline V gene data show CDR1 as DFQATT and CDR2 as SNEGSKA (reference sequence). The ends were cut back, 6 bases at V and 2 bases at J, with 22 bases in the middle. The study, taken as a whole, reports: Researchers found most expanded thyroid clonotypes above 0.001 in blood as well. Ophthalmopathy was predicted by the model a median of about six months ahead of onset.

The sequencing input was blood. The V gene is TRBV20-1, the J gene TRBJ2-5; a possible D gene is TRBD2 (7 bases). This receptor was taken from a woman between 18 and 29 years old with Graves' hyperthyroidism. As DNA, the CDR3 is TGCAGTGCCCGGGTTGGGGGGGGAAGGGGGCAAGAGACCCAGTACTTC. The encoded protein is CSARVGGGRGQETQYF.